This T cell receptor (beta chain) is from a study of CD8+CD57+ T cells in acquired aplastic anemia. Study findings and constraints: Any difference that existed in CD8+ Simpson's diversity between patients and controls was not significant. Roughly 30 CD8+ CDR3 sequences occurred in both the patients and the controls.

Genomic DNA templated the TCR beta VDJ and CDR3 profiling. TCRdb re-called the reads with MiXCR, one entry per CDR3 protein. The data contain about 190,000 distinct CDR3 sequences, more than 45% of them singletons. The CDR3 covers 13 residues. Germline values: CDR1 MNHEY, CDR2 SVGAGI. Whoever was chosen for sequencing had shown CD8+CD57+ cell expansion by flow cytometry. Severe acquired aplastic anemia was diagnosed in all patients. Blood samples were obtained from patients who had received no prior therapy. On this clonotype: The antigen is undetermined. An end of the junction does not agree with germline; a read error may underlie this.

The sample was sorted CD4+, CD8+, or CD8+CD57+ T cells (not recorded which) from PBMCs. The sequence was collected from a human donor with aplastic anemia. The chain uses TRBV6-5 and TRBJ2-7; no clear D. The CDR3 DNA reads as TGTGCTAGCAGTTGGCAGGAAACCTACGAGCAGTACTTC. This gives the protein CASSWQETYEQYF.